The present TCR beta chain was sequenced within a study of post-analysis software for immune sequencing data. Study as a whole: Progressive-relapsing, secondary progressive and relapsing-remitting multiple sclerosis were among the disease courses included.

Carried by the TCR beta cDNA libraries were unique molecular identifiers. TCRdb analysed the PCR reads with MiXCR anew, one entry per CDR3 protein. This sample has about 160,000 distinct CDR3 sequences, with about 36% found just once. This TCR derives from a girl aged 10 to 17 with multiple sclerosis. The sequences come from blood, collected after autologous hematopoietic stem cell transplantation.

CDR3 coding DNA: TGTGCCATCGCGTTAGCGGAACAAAACAATGAGCAGTACTTC. Protein: CAIALAEQNNEQYF. The V gene is TRBV10-3, the J gene TRBJ2-7; TRBD2 is a possible D gene (6 bases). CDR1 and CDR2 from the germline V gene are ENHRY and SYGVKD. The CDR3 is 14 residues long. V was pared by 8 bases and J by 7 bases, with 21 bases between.